This TCR beta chain was documented in a study of CD8 T cells in ankylosing spondylitis. Quantitative 5'-RACE with molecular barcodes was used to make the TCR beta libraries. TCRdb passed the 5' RACE reads through MiXCR, listing each CDR3 protein once. Of a few hundred thousand distinct CDR3 sequences listed, 20% to 30% are singletons. This clonotype was recorded at least ten times. V trimming: 0 bases; J trimming: 4 bases; junction bases outside the gene matches: 2. CDR3 size: 15 residues. The rearrangement joins TRBV12-3 or TRBV12-4 to TRBJ2-3, with TRBD1 identical over 9 bases. The sequenced sample was blood, either unsorted or a sorted T cell fraction (not recorded which). The origin of this receptor is a male donor with ankylosing spondylitis or in good health (not recorded which). The CDR3 region has the DNA TGTGCCAGCAGTTTAGCCACAGGGGGCGCAGATACGCAGTATTTT. Protein: CASSLATGGADTQYF.